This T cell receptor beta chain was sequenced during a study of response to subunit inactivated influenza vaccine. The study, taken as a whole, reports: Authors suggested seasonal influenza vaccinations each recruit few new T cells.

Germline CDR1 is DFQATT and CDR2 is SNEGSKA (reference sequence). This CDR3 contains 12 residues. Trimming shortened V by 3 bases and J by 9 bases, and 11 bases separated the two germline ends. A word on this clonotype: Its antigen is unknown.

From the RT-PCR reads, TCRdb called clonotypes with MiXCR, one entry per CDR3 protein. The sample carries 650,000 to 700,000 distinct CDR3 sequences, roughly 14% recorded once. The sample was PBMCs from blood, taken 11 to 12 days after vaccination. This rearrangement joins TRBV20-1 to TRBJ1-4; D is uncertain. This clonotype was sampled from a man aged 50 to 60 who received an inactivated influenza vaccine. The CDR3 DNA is TGCAGTGCTAGTATGCGCGGCCAAAAACTGTTTTTT. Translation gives CSASMRGQKLFF.